A single TCR beta chain is shown here with its context. The sample comes from a study of CD8+ T cells in alopecia areata. Investigators isolated RNA and reverse transcribed it into cDNA to act as the sequencing template. Sequencing used immunoSEQ multiplex PCR; TCRdb keeps in-frame clones, though not all of them. Of some 200,000 clones in the sample, approximately 57% were seen once. Regarding treatment: oral pan-JAK inhibitor, 5-10 mg twice daily. Per germline, CDR1 MNHEY and CDR2 SMNVEV (reference sequence). The CDR3 is made up of 14 amino acids. With V trimmed by 5 bases and J by 5 bases, 8 bases remained unmatched.

The V gene is TRBV27, the J gene TRBJ2-5, with 7 bases that match TRBD1. This TCR was recovered from a human donor with alopecia areata. The sequencing here drew on CD4+ T cells sorted from blood, taken at week 4, from a patient treated with tofacitinib. Here the CDR3 reads CASSRDRRRETQYF. The CDR3 nucleotides are TGTGCCAGCAGTCGGGACAGAAGGAGGGAGACCCAGTACTTC.